This passage covers 2 T cell receptor beta chains from one sample sequenced in a study of blood T cell repertoires in COVID-19. Some clones are missing from TCRdb's copy, which holds only in-frame ones; the method was immunoSEQ multiplex PCR. Among approximately 280,000 clones listed, around nine tenths were seen once. Sequenced sample: PBMCs or T cells enriched from blood (not recorded which). The receptors come from a woman in her 40s who had recovered from COVID-19.

Concerning this clone itself: Other DNA sequences from this sample encode an identical CDR3 as well. J is TRBJ2-5 and V is TRBV5-1; D is perhaps TRBD2 (7 bases). In germline, CDR1 is SGHRS, CDR2 YFSETQ. The V end lost 2 bases, the J end lost 2 bases, and 10 bases lay between the germline ends. CDR3 length: 14 residues. The CDR3 sequence: CASSLQGGQETQYF. The CDR3 coding sequence is TGCGCCAGCAGCTTACAGGGAGGGCAAGAGACCCAGTACTTC.

The V gene is TRBV5-4, the J gene TRBJ2-1; TRBD2 matches 10 bases. Germline CDR1 SGHNT, CDR2 YYREEE (reference sequence). Trimming cost V 4 bases and J 7 bases; bases outside gene matches: 17. The CDR3 totals 18 residues. The CDR3 bases are TGTGCCAGCAGCCCGGAGGCCGGTCTAGCGGGAGATAGGAATGAGCAGTTCTTC. Protein product: CASSPEAGLAGDRNEQFF.